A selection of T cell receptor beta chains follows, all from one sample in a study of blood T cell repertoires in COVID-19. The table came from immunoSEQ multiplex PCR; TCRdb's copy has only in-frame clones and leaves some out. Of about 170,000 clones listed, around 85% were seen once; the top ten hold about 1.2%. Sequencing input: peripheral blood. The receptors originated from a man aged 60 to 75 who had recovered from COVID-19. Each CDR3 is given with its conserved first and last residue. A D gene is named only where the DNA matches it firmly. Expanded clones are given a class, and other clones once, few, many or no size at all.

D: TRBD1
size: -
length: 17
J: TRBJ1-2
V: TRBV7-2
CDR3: CASSLSIFDRGDYGYTF
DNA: TGTGCCAGCAGCTTATCTATTTTTGACAGGGGCGACTATGGCTACACCTTC

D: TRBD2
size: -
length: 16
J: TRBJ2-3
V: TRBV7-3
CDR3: CASSAGLAGGSDTQYF
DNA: TGTGCCAGCAGCGCCGGACTAGCGGGGGGGTCAGATACGCAGTATTTT

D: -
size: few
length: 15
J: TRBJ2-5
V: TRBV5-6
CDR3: CASSILRTVQETQYF
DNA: TGTGCCAGCAGCATACTTAGGACAGTCCAAGAGACCCAGTACTTC

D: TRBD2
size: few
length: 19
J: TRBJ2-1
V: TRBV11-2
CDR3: CASSPHFPKGRGAGNEQFF
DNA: TGTGCCAGCAGCCCCCATTTCCCCAAAGGGCGGGGGGCGGGGAATGAGCAGTTCTTC

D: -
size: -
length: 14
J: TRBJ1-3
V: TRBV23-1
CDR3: CASSHGGSGNTIYF
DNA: TGCGCCAGCAGTCATGGCGGCTCTGGAAACACCATATATTTT

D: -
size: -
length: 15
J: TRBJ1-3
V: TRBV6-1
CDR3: CASSESGGAGNTIYF
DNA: TGTGCCAGCAGTGAATCGGGGGGCGCGGGAAACACCATATATTTT

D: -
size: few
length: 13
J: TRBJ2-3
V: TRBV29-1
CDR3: CSGSGFTTDTQYF
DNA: TGCAGCGGGTCAGGGTTTACCACAGATACGCAGTATTTT

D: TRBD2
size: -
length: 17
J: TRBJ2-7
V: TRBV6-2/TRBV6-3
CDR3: CASSYAAGGLSTMEQYF
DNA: TGTGCCAGCAGTTACGCAGCGGGAGGATTATCTACGATGGAGCAGTACTTC

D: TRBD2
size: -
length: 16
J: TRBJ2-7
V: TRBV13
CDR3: CASSLDGASGEYEQYF
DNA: TGTGCCAGCAGCTTAGACGGTGCTAGCGGGGAGTACGAGCAGTACTTC

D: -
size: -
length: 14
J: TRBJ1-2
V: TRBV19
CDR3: CASSLTPVNYGYTF
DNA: TGTGCCAGTAGTCTCACGCCGGTCAACTATGGCTACACCTTC

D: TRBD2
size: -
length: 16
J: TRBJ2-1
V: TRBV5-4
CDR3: CASSLVLAGGGSEQFF
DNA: TGTGCCAGCAGCTTGGTACTAGCGGGGGGGGGCAGTGAGCAGTTCTTC

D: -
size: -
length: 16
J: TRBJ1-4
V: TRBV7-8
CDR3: CASSSTTQATNEKLFF
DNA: TGTGCCAGCAGCTCTACGACGCAGGCAACTAATGAAAAACTGTTTTTT

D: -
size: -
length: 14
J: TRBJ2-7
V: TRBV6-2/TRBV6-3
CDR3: CASSQQGLRYEQYF
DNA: TGTGCCAGCAGCCAACAGGGTCTCCGCTACGAGCAGTACTTC

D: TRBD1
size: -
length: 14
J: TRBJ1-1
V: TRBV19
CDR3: CASSRTGGITEAFF
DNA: TGTGCCAGTAGCAGGACAGGGGGCATAACTGAAGCTTTCTTT

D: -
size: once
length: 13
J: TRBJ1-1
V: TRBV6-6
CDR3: CASRQQVYTEAFF
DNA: TGTGCCAGCAGACAACAGGTTTACACTGAAGCTTTCTTT

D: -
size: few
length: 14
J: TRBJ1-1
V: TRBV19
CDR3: CASSIAGVGTEAFF
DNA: TGTGCCAGTAGTATTGCCGGGGTAGGGACTGAAGCTTTCTTT

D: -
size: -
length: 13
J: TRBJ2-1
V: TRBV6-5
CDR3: CASSYSSGNEQFF
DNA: TGTGCCAGCAGTTACTCTAGCGGCAATGAGCAGTTCTTC

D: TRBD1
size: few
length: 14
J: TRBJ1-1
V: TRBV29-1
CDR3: CSHRGTAPNTEAFF
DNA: TGCAGCCACCGGGGGACAGCCCCGAACACTGAAGCTTTCTTT

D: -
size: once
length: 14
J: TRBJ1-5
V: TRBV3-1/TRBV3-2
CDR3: CASSHGPSNQPQHF
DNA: TGTGCCAGCAGCCATGGCCCTAGCAATCAGCCCCAGCATTTT

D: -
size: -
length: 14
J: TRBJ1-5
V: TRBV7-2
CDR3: CASSNHGGEQPQHF
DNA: TGTGCCAGCTCCAACCACGGGGGAGAACAGCCCCAGCATTTT

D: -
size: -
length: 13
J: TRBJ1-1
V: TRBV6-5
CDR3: CASGEVRYTEAFF
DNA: TGTGCCAGCGGGGAGGTAAGGTACACTGAAGCTTTCTTT

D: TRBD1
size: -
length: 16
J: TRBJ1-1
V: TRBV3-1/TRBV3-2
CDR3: CASSQLRGLIGTEAFF
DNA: TGTGCCAGCAGCCAACTCAGGGGGCTAATCGGAACTGAAGCTTTCTTT

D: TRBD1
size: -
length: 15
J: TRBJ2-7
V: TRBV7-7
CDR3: CASSLGDRGGYEQYF
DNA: TGTGCTAGCAGCTTAGGAGACAGGGGAGGTTACGAGCAGTACTTC

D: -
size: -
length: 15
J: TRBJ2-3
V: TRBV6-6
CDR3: CASSYSAGLVDTQYF
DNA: TGTGCCAGCAGTTACTCGGCGGGTCTCGTTGATACGCAGTATTTT

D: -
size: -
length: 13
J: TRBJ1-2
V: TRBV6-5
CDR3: CASRRTAYYGYTF
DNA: TGTGCCAGCAGAAGGACAGCCTACTATGGCTACACCTTC

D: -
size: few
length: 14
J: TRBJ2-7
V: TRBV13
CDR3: CASSSRRPSYEQYF
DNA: TGTGCCAGCAGCTCAAGGCGGCCCTCCTACGAGCAGTACTTC

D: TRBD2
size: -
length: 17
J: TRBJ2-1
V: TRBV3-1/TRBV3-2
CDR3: CASSQDASGGAGNEQFF
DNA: TGTGCCAGCAGCCAGGATGCTAGCGGGGGGGCCGGGAATGAGCAGTTCTTC

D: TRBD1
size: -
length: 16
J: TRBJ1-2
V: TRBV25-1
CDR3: CASSEYGGQGSLGYTF
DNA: TGTGCCAGCAGTGAATATGGGGGACAGGGGTCGCTAGGCTACACCTTC

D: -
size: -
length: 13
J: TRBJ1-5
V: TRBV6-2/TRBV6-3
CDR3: CASSTGLRQPQHF
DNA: TGTGCCAGCAGCACGGGGTTGAGGCAGCCCCAGCATTTT

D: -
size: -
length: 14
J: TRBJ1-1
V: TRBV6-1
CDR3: CASTETPGRTEAFF
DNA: TGTGCCAGCACTGAGACACCCGGTCGGACTGAAGCTTTCTTT

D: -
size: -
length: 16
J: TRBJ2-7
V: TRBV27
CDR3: CASSFSGTGLLVEQYF
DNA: TGTGCCAGCAGTTTTTCGGGAACAGGGCTCCTGGTCGAGCAGTACTTC

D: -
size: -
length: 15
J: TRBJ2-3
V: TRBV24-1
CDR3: CATSITRGHTDTQYF
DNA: TGTGCCACCAGTATTACCAGGGGACACACAGATACGCAGTATTTT

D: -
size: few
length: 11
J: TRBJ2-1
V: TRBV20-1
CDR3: CSARGGHEQFF
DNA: TGCAGTGCTAGGGGGGGGCATGAGCAGTTCTTC

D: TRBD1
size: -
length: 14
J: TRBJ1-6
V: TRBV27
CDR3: CASSLFQGGPPLHF
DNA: TGTGCCAGCAGTTTATTTCAGGGGGGACCACCCCTCCACTTT

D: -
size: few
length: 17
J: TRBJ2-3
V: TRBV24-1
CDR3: CATSDIRASAGTDTQYF
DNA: TGTGCCACCAGTGATATAAGGGCGTCCGCGGGGACAGATACGCAGTATTTT

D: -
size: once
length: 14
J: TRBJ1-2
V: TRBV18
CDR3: CASSVLEQHYGYTF
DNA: TGTGCCAGCTCAGTCCTTGAACAACACTATGGCTACACCTTC

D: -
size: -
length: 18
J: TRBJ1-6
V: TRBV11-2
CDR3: CASSRGGRGNSYNSPLHF
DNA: TGTGCCAGCAGCCGGGGGGGCCGGGGGAATTCCTATAATTCACCCCTCCACTTT

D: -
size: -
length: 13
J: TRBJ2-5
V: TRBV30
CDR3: CAWIEAAQETQYF
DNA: TGTGCCTGGATTGAGGCAGCACAAGAGACCCAGTACTTC

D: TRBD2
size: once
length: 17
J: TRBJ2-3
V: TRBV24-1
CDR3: CATSDSQLAGGLDTQYF
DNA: TGTGCCACCAGTGATTCCCAACTAGCGGGGGGGCTAGATACGCAGTATTTT

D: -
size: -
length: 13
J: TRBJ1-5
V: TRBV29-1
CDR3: CSVTGSGNQPQHF
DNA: TGCAGCGTTACAGGGAGCGGCAATCAGCCCCAGCATTTT

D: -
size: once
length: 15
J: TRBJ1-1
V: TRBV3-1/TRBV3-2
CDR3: CASSQDWARGTEAFF
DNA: TGTGCCAGCAGCCAAGATTGGGCGCGGGGCACTGAAGCTTTCTTT

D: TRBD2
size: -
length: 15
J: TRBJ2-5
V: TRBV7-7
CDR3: CASSLAAGGQETQYF
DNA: TGTGCTAGCAGCTTAGCGGCGGGGGGGCAAGAGACCCAGTACTTC

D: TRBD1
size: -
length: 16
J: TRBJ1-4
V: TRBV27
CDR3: CASSLYGQAVNEKLFF
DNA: TGTGCCAGCAGTTTGTACGGACAGGCGGTTAATGAAAAACTGTTTTTT

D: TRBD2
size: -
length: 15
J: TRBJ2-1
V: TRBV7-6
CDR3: CASSPLAESYNEQFF
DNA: TGTGCCAGCAGCCCCCTAGCGGAGTCCTACAATGAGCAGTTCTTC

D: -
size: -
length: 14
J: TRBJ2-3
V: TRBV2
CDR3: CASSEMEATDTQYF
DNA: TGTGCCAGCAGTGAAATGGAGGCCACAGATACGCAGTATTTT

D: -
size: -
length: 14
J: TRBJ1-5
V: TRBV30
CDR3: CAWRRGGGYQPQHF
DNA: TGTGCCTGGAGGAGGGGAGGAGGGTATCAGCCCCAGCATTTT

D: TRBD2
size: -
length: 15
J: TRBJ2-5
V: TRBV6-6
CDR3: CASSPGLEREETQYF
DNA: TGTGCCAGCAGCCCTGGACTAGAGAGAGAGGAGACCCAGTACTTC

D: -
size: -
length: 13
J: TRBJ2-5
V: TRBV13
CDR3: CASSRTPGETQYF
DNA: TGTGCCAGCAGCCGAACCCCGGGAGAGACCCAGTACTTC

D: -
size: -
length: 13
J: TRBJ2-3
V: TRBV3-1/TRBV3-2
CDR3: CASSQGGPDTQYF
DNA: TGTGCCAGCAGCCAAGGAGGGCCAGATACGCAGTATTTT

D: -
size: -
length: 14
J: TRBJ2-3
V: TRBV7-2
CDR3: CASSLGHQADTQYF
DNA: TGTGCCAGCAGCTTAGGTCATCAGGCAGATACGCAGTATTTT